A single sample gave rise to the 9 T cell receptor beta chains below, sequenced in a study of tumor T cells in aggressive B-cell lymphoma. TCRdb keeps only in-frame clones here, not all; method: immunoSEQ multiplex PCR. Altogether 9,000 to 13,000 clones are present, over 75% being singletons, with the ten largest covering around 2.2%. Sequencing input: tumor tissue. These TCRs come from an adult with diffuse large B cell lymphoma.

The chain employs TRBV27 and TRBJ2-1; 12 bases align to TRBD2. J gave up 13 bases and V 6 bases, and 25 bases lay outside the gene matches. Germline CDR1 and CDR2: MNHEY and SMNVEV (reference sequence). This CDR3 has 19 residues. The CDR3 region is CASSTILSHGLAGRRLQFF. The CDR3 region has the DNA TGTGCCAGCAGCACTATACTCAGCCATGGACTAGCGGGAAGACGGCTCCAGTTCTTC.

The rearrangement joins TRBV5-1 to TRBJ2-7; possible D gene TRBD2, 7 bases. Germline V gives CDR1 SGHRS, CDR2 YFSETQ. This CDR3 has 15 amino acids. Trimming shortened V by 2 bases and J by 0 bases, and 12 bases separated the two germline ends. The CDR3 bases are TGCGCCAGCAGCTTATCGGGGGGCAGCTCCTACGAGCAGTACTTC. Protein sequence: CASSLSGGSSYEQYF.

This chain joins TRBV5-8 and TRBJ2-7; possible D gene TRBD1, 5 bases. V was cut by 1 base and J by 4 bases, with 12 bases left in between. Per the germline V gene, CDR1 is SGHTS and CDR2 is YDEGEE. This CDR3 has 14 amino acids. This chain's CDR3 is CASSLRQGGYEQYF. CDR3 coding DNA: TGTGCCAGCAGCTTGCGCCAGGGCGGTTACGAGCAGTACTTC.

The chain uses TRBV7-9 and TRBJ2-5; possible D gene TRBD1, 5 bases. The better agreement between TRBJ2-7 and the DNA end casts doubt on the J call. Germline CDR1 SEHNR, CDR2 FQNEAQ (reference sequence). CDR3 length: 14 residues. Here the CDR3 DNA reads TGTGCCAGCAGCTTAGGGGCACAGGCAAGCGAGCAGTACTTC. Amino acid sequence: CASSLGAQASEQYF.

The chain uses TRBV2 and TRBJ1-5; TRBD1 agrees at 8 bases. This CDR3 region has 14 residues. Trimming at V came to 4 bases and at J to 7 bases, leaving 6 bases not matched to a gene. Germline loops: CDR1 SNHLY, CDR2 FYNNEI. The CDR3 DNA reads TGTGCCAGCAGTGTGGGACAGGTAGGACAGCCCCAGCATTTT. Residues: CASSVGQVGQPQHF.

The gene calls are TRBV28 and TRBJ2-7; no clear D. This CDR3 spans 12 amino acids. Looked up from germline, CDR1 is MDHEN and CDR2 is SYDVKM. V was trimmed by 6 bases and J by 4 bases, leaving 10 bases between them. CDR3 protein: CASSRAPYEQYF. The CDR3 nucleotides read TGTGCCAGCAGCCGCGCACCATACGAGCAGTACTTC.

The chain combines TRBV30 with TRBJ2-7; 13 bases are shared with TRBD2. This CDR3 has 15 amino acids. Germline assignment: CDR1 GTSNPN and CDR2 SVGIG (reference sequence). The V and J ends lost 5 bases and 4 bases, in that order; junction bases with no gene match: 8. This CDR3 is CAWGLAGAPSYEQYF. The CDR3 DNA reads TGTGCCTGGGGACTAGCGGGAGCTCCCTCATACGAGCAGTACTTC.

This clone was picked up one time. V gene TRBV19 combines with J gene TRBJ1-4; 9 bases line up with TRBD1. The germline gives CDR1 LNHDA, CDR2 SQIVND (reference sequence). This CDR3 is built from 17 residues. Germline trimming cut 7 bases from V and 1 base from J; bases unmatched to any gene: 10. The CDR3 coding sequence is TGTGCCAGTACTCGGAAAAAGACAGGGGGAACTAATGAAAAACTGTTTTTT. Protein product: CASTRKKTGGTNEKLFF.

This clone was seen just once. The chain is built from TRBV11-1 and TRBJ2-5; a possible D gene is TRBD1 (6 bases). This CDR3 spans 16 amino acids. Germline-derived CDR1 and CDR2 are SGHAT and FQDESV (reference sequence). With 1 base removed from V and 0 bases from J, the gap between germline ends came to 12 bases. The CDR3 DNA follows: TGTGCCAGCAGCTTAGGTCAGCAGGGGTACCAAGAGACCCAGTACTTC. Protein product: CASSLGQQGYQETQYF.